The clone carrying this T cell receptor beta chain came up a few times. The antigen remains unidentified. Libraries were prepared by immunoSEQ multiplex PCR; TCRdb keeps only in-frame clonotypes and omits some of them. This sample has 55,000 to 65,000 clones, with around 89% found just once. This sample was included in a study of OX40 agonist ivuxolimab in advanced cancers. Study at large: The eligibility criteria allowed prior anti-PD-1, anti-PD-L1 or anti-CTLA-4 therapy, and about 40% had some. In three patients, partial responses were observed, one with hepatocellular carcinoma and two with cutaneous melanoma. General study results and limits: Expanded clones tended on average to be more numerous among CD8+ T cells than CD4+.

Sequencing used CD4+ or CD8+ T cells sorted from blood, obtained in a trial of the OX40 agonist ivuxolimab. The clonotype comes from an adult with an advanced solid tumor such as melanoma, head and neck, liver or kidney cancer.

CDR3: CASRNARDRAYEQYF. CDR3 nucleotides: TGTGCCAGCCGAAACGCAAGGGACAGGGCCTACGAGCAGTACTTC. V gene TRBV27 combines with J gene TRBJ2-7, with 9 bases lining up with TRBD1. The germline gives CDR1 MNHEY, CDR2 SMNVEV (reference sequence). This CDR3 has 15 amino acids. V lost 8 bases and J lost 2; bases outside the gene matches: 10.